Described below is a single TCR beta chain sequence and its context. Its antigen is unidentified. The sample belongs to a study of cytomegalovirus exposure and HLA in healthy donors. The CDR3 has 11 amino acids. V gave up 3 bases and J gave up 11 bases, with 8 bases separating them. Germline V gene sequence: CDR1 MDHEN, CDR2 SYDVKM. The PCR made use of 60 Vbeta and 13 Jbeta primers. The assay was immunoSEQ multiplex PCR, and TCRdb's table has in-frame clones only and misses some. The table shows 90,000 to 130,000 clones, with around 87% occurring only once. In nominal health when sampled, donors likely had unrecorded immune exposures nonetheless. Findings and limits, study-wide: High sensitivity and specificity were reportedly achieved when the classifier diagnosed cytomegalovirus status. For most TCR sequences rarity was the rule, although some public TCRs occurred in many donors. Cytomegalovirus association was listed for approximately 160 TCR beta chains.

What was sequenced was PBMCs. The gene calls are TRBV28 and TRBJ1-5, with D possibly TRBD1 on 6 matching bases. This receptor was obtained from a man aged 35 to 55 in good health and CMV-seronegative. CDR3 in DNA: TGTGCCAGCAGTTTCGGACAGACCCAGCATTTT. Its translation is CASSFGQTQHF.